These 7 T cell receptor beta chains originate from one sample sequenced in a study of PD-1 blockade in mismatch repair-deficient tumors. TCRdb's copy holds only in-frame clones and misses some; the assay was immunoSEQ multiplex PCR. Here the sample spans roughly 50,000 clones, around 85% being singletons. The sample here was peripheral blood, taken less than 21 weeks after starting pembrolizumab. Receptors originate from an adult with mismatch repair-deficient cancer.

The genes are TRBV7-9 and TRBJ1-4; maybe TRBD1 (6 bases). V gave up 3 bases and J gave up 3 bases, with 14 bases separating them. Germline V gives CDR1 SEHNR, CDR2 FQNEAQ (reference sequence). The CDR3 sequence is 16 residues long. The CDR3 bases are TGTGCCAGCAGCTTGCGGGGGGCACCGGCTAATGAAAAACTGTTTTTT. Translating it yields CASSLRGAPANEKLFF. Full variable domain (missing parts from reference TRBV7-9 and TRBJ1-4): DTGVSQNPRHKITKRGQNVTFRCDPISEHNRLYWYRQTLGQGPEFLTYFQNEAQLEKSRLLSDRFSAERPKGSFSTLEIQRTEQGDSAMYLCASSLRGAPANEKLFFGSGTQLSVL.

This sequence joins TRBV18 and TRBJ2-5; D is possibly TRBD1 (5 bases). Germline V gene sequence: CDR1 KGHSH, CDR2 LQKENI. Between the trimmed V and J ends, which lost 6 bases and 1 base, there was a span of 15 bases. The CDR3 has 15 amino acids. CDR3 bases: TGTGCCAGCTCCGCCGAGGCAGGGCCCCAAGAGACCCAGTACTTC. Translated, it gives CASSAEAGPQETQYF.

The rearrangement uses TRBV14 and TRBJ2-5; the D gene could be TRBD1 or TRBD2 (5 bases each). The CDR3 is 15 residues long. CDR1 is SGHDN and CDR2 is FVKESK in the germline V gene. Trimming stripped 0 bases from V and 6 bases from J, with 14 bases between. The CDR3 DNA sequence: TGTGCCAGCAGCCAAGATGGGACGAATGGGAAGACCCAGTACTTC. This codes for CASSQDGTNGKTQYF.

This chain uses TRBV19 with TRBJ2-1, with TRBD2 matching over 11 bases. The ends lost 3 bases at V and 7 bases at J; junction bases unmatched: 11. The CDR3 is 17 amino acids. The germline CDR1 and CDR2 sequences are LNHDA and SQIVND (reference sequence). The CDR3 DNA reads as TGTGCCAGTAGTATTAGCTTACTAGCGGGAGAGATGAATGAGCAGTTCTTC. This sequence encodes CASSISLLAGEMNEQFF. The full variable domain, completed using reference TRBV19 and TRBJ2-1, is DGGITQSPKYLFRKEGQNVTLSCEQNLNHDAMYWYRQDPGQGLRLIYYSQIVNDFQKGDIAEGYSVSREKKESFPLTVTSAQKNPTAFYLCASSISLLAGEMNEQFFGPGTRLTVL.

This clone came up once. The chain links TRBV7-8 to TRBJ2-3; the D is unclear. V shed 0 bases and J shed 0 bases, with 7 bases lying between them. CDR3 length: 15 residues. Germline CDR1 and CDR2: SGHVS and FQNEAQ. Here the CDR3 DNA reads TGTGCCAGCAGCTTAGCCGAGACTAGCACAGATACGCAGTATTTT. Amino acid sequence: CASSLAETSTDTQYF.

This chain joins TRBV2 and TRBJ1-1; D is unclear. CDR3 size: 13 residues. Germline-derived CDR1 and CDR2 are SNHLY and FYNNEI. V lost 8 bases and J 0 bases, leaving 10 bases between the germline ends. The CDR3 nucleotides are TGTGCCAGCGGAGTATTTATGAACACTGAAGCTTTCTTT. It translates to CASGVFMNTEAFF.

The chain has TRBV6-5 and TRBJ2-1; no definite D call. Trimming removed 6 bases at V and 6 bases at J, with 12 bases between. This CDR3 contains 13 residues. In germline, CDR1 is MNHEY, CDR2 SVGAGI. The CDR3 DNA follows: TGTGCCAGCAGGAGCCACAGTGTCAATGAGCAGTTCTTC. It translates to CASRSHSVNEQFF.